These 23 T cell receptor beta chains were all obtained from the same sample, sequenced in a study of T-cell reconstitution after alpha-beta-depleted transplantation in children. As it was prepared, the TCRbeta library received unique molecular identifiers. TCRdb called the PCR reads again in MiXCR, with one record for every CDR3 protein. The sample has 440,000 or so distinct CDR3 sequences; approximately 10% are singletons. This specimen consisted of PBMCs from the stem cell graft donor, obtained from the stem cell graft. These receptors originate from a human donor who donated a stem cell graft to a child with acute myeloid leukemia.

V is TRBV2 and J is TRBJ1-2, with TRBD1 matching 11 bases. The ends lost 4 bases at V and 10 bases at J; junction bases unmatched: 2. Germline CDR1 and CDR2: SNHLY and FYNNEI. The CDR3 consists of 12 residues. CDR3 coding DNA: TGTGCCAGCAGTGGGACAGGGGGCGACTACACCTTC. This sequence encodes CASSGTGGDYTF.

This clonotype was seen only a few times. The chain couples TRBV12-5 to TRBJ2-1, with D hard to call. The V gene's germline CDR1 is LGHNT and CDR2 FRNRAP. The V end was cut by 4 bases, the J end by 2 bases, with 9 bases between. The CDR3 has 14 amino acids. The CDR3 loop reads CASGWKSAYNEQFF. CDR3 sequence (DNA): TGTGCTAGTGGTTGGAAAAGCGCCTACAATGAGCAGTTCTTC.

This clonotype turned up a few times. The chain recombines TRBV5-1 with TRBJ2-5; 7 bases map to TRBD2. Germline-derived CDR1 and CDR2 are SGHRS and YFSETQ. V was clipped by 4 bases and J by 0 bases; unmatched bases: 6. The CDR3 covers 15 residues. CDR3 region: CASSLWGGNQETQYF. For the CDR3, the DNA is TGCGCCAGCAGCCTATGGGGGGGAAACCAAGAGACCCAGTACTTC. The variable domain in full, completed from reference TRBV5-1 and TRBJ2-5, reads KAGVTQTPRYLIKTRGQQVTLSCSPISGHRSVSWYQQTPGQGLQFLFEYFSETQRNKGNFPGRFSGRQFSNSRSEMNVSTLELGDSALYLCASSLWGGNQETQYFGPGTRLLVL.

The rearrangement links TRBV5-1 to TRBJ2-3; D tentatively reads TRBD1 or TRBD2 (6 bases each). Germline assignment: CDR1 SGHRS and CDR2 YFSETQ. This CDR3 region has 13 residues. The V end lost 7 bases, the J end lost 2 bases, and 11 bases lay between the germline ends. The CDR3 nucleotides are TGCGCCAGCGGTCCGGGGGCCACAGATACGCAGTATTTT. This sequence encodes CASGPGATDTQYF.

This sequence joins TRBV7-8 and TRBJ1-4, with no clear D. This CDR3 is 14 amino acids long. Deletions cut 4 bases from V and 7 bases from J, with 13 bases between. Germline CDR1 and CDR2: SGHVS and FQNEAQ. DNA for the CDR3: TGTGCCAGCAGCTGGAGTCACCGAAGTGAAAAACTGTTTTTT. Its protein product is CASSWSHRSEKLFF.

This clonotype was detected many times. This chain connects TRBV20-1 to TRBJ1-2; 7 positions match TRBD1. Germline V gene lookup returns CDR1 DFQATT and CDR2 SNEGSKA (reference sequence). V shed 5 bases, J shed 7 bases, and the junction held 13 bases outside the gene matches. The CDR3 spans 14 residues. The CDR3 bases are TGCAGTGCTGGTGGAGACAGGGAGAAAGGTGGCTACACCTTC. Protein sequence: CSAGGDREKGGYTF.

The CDR3 here is CASSVVEDPNEQFF. In DNA, the CDR3 is TGTGCCAGCAGCGTAGTGGAGGACCCCAATGAGCAGTTCTTC. This chain uses TRBV9 with TRBJ2-1; weak D call: TRBD2 (5 bases). The CDR3 covers 14 residues. V was cut by 0 bases and J by 6 bases, with 10 bases left in between. Germline V gene lookup returns CDR1 SGDLS and CDR2 YYNGEE.

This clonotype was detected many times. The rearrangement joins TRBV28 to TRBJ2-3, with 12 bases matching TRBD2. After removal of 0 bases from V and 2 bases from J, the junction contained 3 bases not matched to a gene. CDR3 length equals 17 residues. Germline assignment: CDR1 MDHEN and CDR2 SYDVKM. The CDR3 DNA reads TGTGCCAGCAGTTTATGGTCTAGCGGGGGGGCCACAGATACGCAGTATTTT. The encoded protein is CASSLWSSGGATDTQYF.

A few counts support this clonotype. The CDR3 region is CASSQGYGTGELFF. The CDR3, as DNA: TGTGCCAGCAGCCAGGGTTACGGAACCGGGGAGCTGTTTTTT. The rearrangement uses TRBV4-2 and TRBJ2-2; D is unresolved. Germline CDR1 LGHNA, CDR2 YNFKEQ. Trimming stripped 3 bases from V and 5 bases from J, with 10 bases between. This CDR3 is 14 amino acids long.

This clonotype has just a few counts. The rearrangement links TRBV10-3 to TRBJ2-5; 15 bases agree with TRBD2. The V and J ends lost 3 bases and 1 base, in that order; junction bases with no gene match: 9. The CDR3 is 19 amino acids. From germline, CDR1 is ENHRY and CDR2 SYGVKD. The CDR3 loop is CAISDFSGTSGRPQETQYF. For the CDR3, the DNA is TGTGCCATCAGTGACTTCTCAGGGACTAGCGGGAGGCCCCAAGAGACCCAGTACTTC.

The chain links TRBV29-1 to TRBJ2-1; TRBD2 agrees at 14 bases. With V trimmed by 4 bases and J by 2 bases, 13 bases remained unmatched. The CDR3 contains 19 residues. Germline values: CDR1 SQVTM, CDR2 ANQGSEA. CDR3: CSVGLAGLAGALAYNEQFF. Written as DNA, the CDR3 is TGCAGCGTTGGCTTGGCGGGACTAGCGGGAGCTTTGGCCTACAATGAGCAGTTCTTC.

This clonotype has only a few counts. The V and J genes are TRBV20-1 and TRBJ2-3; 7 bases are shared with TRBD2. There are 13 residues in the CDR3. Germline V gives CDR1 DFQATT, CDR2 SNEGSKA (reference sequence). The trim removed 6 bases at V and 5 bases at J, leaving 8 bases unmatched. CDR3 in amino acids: CSATAGVIDTQYF. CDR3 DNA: TGCAGTGCGACGGCGGGAGTTATAGATACGCAGTATTTT.

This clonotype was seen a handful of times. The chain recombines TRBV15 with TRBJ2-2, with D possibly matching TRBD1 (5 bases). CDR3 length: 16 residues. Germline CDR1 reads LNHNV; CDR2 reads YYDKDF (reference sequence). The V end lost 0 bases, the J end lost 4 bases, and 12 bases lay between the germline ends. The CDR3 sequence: CATSRDGAGSTGELFF. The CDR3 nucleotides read TGTGCCACCAGCAGAGATGGGGCAGGGTCCACCGGGGAGCTGTTTTTT.

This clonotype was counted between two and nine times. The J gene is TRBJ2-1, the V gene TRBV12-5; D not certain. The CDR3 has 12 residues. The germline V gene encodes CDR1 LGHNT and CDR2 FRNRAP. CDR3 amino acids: CAGSTGYNEQFF. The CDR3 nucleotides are TGTGCCGGGTCGACGGGCTACAATGAGCAGTTCTTC.

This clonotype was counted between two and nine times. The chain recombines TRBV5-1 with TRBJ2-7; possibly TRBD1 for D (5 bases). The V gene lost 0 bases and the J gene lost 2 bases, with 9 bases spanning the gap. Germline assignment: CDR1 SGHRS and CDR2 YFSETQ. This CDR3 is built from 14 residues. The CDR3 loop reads CASSLDLGPYEQYF. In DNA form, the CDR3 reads TGCGCCAGCAGCTTGGACTTGGGGCCCTACGAGCAGTACTTC.

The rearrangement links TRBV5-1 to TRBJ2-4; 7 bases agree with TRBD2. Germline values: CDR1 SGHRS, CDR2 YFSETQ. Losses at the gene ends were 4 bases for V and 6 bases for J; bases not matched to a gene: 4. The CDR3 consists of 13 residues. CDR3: CASSPPGGNIQYF. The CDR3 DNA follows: TGCGCCAGCAGCCCGCCGGGGGGAAACATTCAGTACTTC.

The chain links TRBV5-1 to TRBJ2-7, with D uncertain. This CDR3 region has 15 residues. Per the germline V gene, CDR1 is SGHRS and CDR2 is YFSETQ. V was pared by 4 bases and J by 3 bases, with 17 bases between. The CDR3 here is CASSLGPTELYEQYV. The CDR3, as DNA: TGCGCCAGCAGCCTCGGACCTACGGAACTCTACGAGCAGTACGTC.

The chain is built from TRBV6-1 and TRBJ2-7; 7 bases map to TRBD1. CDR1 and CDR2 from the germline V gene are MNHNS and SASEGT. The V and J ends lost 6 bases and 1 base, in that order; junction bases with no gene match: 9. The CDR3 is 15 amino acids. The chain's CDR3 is CASRSQGKPSYEQYF. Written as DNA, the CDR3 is TGTGCCAGCAGGTCACAGGGGAAACCTTCCTACGAGCAGTACTTC.

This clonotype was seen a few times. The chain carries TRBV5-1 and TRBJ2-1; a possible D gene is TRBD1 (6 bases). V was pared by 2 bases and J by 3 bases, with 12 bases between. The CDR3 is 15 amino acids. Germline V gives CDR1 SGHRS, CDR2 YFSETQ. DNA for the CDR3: TGCGCCAGCAGCTTCGGGACAAGAGACTACAATGAGCAGTTCTTC. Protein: CASSFGTRDYNEQFF.

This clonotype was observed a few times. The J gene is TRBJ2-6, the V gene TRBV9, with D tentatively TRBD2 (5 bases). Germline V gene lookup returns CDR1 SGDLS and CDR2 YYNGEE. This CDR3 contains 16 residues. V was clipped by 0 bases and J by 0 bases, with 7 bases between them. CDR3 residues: CASSVDGSSGANVLTF. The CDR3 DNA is TGTGCCAGCAGCGTAGATGGGAGCTCTGGGGCCAACGTCCTGACTTTC.

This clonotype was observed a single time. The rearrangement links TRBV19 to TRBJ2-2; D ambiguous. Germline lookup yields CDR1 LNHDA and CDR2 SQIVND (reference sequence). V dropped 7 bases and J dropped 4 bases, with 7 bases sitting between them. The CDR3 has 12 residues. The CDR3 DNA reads TGTGCCAGTAACATGCTCACCGGGGAGCTGTTTTTT. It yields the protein CASNMLTGELFF.

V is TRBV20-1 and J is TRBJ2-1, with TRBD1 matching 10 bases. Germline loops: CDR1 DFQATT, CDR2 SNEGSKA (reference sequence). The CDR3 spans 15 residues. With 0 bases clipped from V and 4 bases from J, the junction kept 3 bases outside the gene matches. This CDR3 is CSARDDRGRYNEQFF. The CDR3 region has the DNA TGCAGTGCTAGAGATGACAGGGGGCGATACAATGAGCAGTTCTTC.

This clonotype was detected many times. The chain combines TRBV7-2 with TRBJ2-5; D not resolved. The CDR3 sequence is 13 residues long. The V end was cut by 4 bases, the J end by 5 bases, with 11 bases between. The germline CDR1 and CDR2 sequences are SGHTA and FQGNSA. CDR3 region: CASSSLRGETQYF. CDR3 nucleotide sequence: TGTGCCAGCAGCTCCCTAAGAGGCGAGACCCAGTACTTC.